This entry describes one T cell receptor (beta chain). This entry comes from a study of blood T cell repertoires in COVID-19. On the study more broadly: The United States, Italy and Spain provided the acute and convalescent COVID-19 samples. Sample material is recorded as cDNA or gDNA derived from T cells, B-cell-depleted T cells, or PBMCs.

CDR1 and CDR2 from the germline V gene are SGHAT and FQNNGV. The length of the CDR3 is 16 residues. With 5 bases clipped from V and 5 bases from J, the junction kept 10 bases outside the gene matches. Sequenced by immunoSEQ multiplex PCR; TCRdb stores in-frame clones only, minus some. The repertoire holds around 130,000 clones, around 79% seen once, with roughly 20% in the top ten. The V and J genes are TRBV11-2 and TRBJ2-3; 10 nucleotides align to TRBD2. The TCR was taken from a man at least 80 years old with acute or convalescent COVID-19. Sequencing input: peripheral blood. This CDR3 is CASSPRPPSGGDTQYF. The DNA for the CDR3 is TGTGCCAGCAGCCCCCGCCCGCCTAGCGGGGGAGATACGCAGTATTTT.